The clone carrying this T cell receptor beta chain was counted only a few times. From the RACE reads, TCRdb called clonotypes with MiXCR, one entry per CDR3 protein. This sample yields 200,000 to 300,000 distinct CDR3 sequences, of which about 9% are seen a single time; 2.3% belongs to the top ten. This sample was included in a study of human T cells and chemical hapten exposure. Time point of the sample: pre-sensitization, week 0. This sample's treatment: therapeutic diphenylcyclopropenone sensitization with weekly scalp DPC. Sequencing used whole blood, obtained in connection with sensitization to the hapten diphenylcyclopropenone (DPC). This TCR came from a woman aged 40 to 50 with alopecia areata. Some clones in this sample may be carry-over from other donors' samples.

CDR3: CAISVEGARTEAFF. The DNA for the CDR3 is TGTGCCATCAGTGTCGAGGGGGCGCGGACTGAAGCTTTCTTT. This chain links TRBV10-3 with TRBJ1-1; 7 positions match TRBD1. With 4 bases clipped from V and 5 bases from J, the junction kept 7 bases outside the gene matches. The CDR3 is 14 amino acids. CDR1 and CDR2 (germline): ENHRY, SYGVKD.